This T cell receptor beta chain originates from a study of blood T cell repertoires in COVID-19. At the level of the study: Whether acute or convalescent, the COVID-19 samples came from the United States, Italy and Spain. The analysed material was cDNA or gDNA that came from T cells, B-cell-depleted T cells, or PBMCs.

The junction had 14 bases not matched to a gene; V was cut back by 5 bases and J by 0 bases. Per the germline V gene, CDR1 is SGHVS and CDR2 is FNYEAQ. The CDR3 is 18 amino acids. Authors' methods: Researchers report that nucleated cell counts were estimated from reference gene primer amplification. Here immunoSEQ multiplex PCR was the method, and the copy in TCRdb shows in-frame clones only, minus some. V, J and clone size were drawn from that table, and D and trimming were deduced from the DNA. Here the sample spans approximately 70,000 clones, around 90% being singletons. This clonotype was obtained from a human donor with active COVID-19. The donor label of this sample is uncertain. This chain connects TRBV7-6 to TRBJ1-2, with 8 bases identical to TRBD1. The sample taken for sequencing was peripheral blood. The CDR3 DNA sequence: TGTGCCAGCAGCCCTGGAGCCCAGGGGGCGCGATCTAACTATGGCTACACCTTC. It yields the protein CASSPGAQGARSNYGYTF.